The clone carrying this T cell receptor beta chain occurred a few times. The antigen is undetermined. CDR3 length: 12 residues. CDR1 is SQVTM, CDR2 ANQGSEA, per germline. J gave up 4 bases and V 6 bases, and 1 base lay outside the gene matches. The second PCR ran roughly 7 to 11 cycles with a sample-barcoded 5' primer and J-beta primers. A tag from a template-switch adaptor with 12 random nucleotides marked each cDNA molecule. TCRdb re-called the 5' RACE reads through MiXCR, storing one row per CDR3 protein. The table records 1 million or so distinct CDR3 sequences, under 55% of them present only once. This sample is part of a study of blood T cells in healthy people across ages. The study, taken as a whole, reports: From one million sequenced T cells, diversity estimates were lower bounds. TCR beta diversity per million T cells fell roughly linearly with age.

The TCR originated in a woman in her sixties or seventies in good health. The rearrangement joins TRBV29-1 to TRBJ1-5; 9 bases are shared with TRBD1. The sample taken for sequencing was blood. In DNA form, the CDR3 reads TGCAGCGTCGGGACAGGGAATCAGCCCCAGCATTTT. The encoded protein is CSVGTGNQPQHF.